The 18 T cell receptor beta chains below all came from one sample that was sequenced in a study of blood T cell repertoires in COVID-19. The repertoire was sequenced with immunoSEQ multiplex PCR; TCRdb's copy has only in-frame clones and lacks some. The repertoire includes 100,000 to 150,000 clones, roughly 88% of them detected once, and about 9.4% sits in the top ten. Sequencing was performed on peripheral blood. These receptor sequences come from a man in his forties or fifties with acute or convalescent COVID-19.

The rearrangement uses TRBV15 and TRBJ1-3; TRBD1 agrees at 7 bases. CDR1 and CDR2 from the germline V gene are LNHNV and YYDKDF (reference sequence). The CDR3 length is 17 residues. V gave up 0 bases and J gave up 1 base; unmatched junction bases: 6. The CDR3 DNA reads as TGTGCCACCAGCAGAGATCGGGGCAGGGGGTCTGGAAACACCATATATTTT. This gives the protein CATSRDRGRGSGNTIYF.

The chain combines TRBV6-1 with TRBJ1-4, with D unclear. The CDR3 runs to 16 residues. V gave up 4 bases and J gave up 7 bases, with 19 bases separating them. Germline CDR1 and CDR2: MNHNS and SASEGT. The CDR3 sequence: CASSGVSGGSREKLFF. The CDR3 DNA sequence: TGTGCCAGCAGTGGAGTCTCAGGAGGATCTCGTGAAAAACTGTTTTTT.

This rearrangement joins TRBV16 to TRBJ1-4; no definite D call. The CDR3 runs to 15 residues. Trimming pared 1 base from V and 8 bases from J, leaving 14 bases between. Germline V gives CDR1 KGHSY, CDR2 FQNENV. This CDR3 is CASSQLGGAGEKLFF. CDR3 coding DNA: TGTGCCAGCAGCCAATTGGGAGGCGCGGGAGAAAAACTGTTTTTT. Supplemented by reference TRBV16 and TRBJ1-4, the full variable domain reads GEEVAQTPKHLVRGEGQKAKLYCAPIKGHSYVFWYQQVLKNEFKFLISFQNENVFDETGMPKERFSAKCLPNSPCSLEIQATKLEDSAVYFCASSQLGGAGEKLFFGSGTQLSVL.

The chain carries TRBV19 and TRBJ1-2; TRBD1 might be the D (6 bases). The V end was cut by 8 bases, the J end by 1 base, with 14 bases between. The CDR3 sequence is 14 residues long. Germline CDR1 and CDR2: LNHDA and SQIVND (reference sequence). The CDR3 region has the DNA TGTGCCAGTCGGGGACATGCTGATAACTATGGCTACACCTTC. Amino acids: CASRGHADNYGYTF.

V gene TRBV7-9 combines with J gene TRBJ1-4, with D perhaps TRBD1 (6 bases). This CDR3 comprises 13 residues. The germline gives CDR1 SEHNR, CDR2 FQNEAQ (reference sequence). Trimming removed 10 bases from V and 8 bases from J, with 17 bases in between. CDR3 nucleotide sequence: TGTGCCACCCGTGGGGACATGCTGGAAAAACTGTTTTTT. Translated, it gives CATRGDMLEKLFF.

J is TRBJ1-1 and V is TRBV28; TRBD1 aligns across 9 bases. The J segment lost 2 bases and the V segment lost 5 bases, leaving 6 bases of the junction unmatched. CDR3 length equals 15 residues. Germline V lookup: CDR1 MDHEN, CDR2 SYDVKM. CDR3 in amino acids: CASSKTGGVNTEAFF. The CDR3 DNA is TGTGCCAGCAGTAAAACAGGGGGCGTAAACACTGAAGCTTTCTTT.

The CDR3 loop reads CASSYWGQGSTEAFF. DNA for the CDR3: TGTGCCAGCAGCTATTGGGGGCAGGGGAGCACTGAAGCTTTCTTT. This sequence joins TRBV7-2 and TRBJ1-1, with D possibly TRBD1 on 6 matching bases. The CDR3 spans 15 residues. The germline CDR1 and CDR2 sequences are SGHTA and FQGNSA. V shed 4 bases and J shed 4 bases, with 16 bases lying between them.

The genes are TRBV11-3 and TRBJ2-1; 10 bases match TRBD2. This CDR3 region has 15 residues. Trimming removed 5 bases from V and 5 bases from J; junction bases left unmatched: 6. The germline V gene encodes CDR1 SGHNT and CDR2 YENEEA. DNA of the CDR3: TGTGCCAGCAGCCTTGGACTAGCGGAAAACAATGAGCAGTTCTTC. It codes for CASSLGLAENNEQFF.

V is TRBV7-9 and J is TRBJ1-1, with unresolved D. CDR1 SEHNR and CDR2 FQNEAQ come from the germline V gene (reference sequence). The CDR3 has 14 residues. V lost 5 bases to trimming and J lost 1 base, with 11 bases between them. The CDR3 protein is CASSPKRSNTEAFF. The CDR3 coding sequence is TGTGCCAGCAGCCCCAAGAGGTCGAACACTGAAGCTTTCTTT.

This chain uses TRBV29-1 with TRBJ1-5; D remains ambiguous. Trimming took 4 bases from V and 5 from J, leaving 12 bases between them. The CDR3 runs to 13 residues. Germline lookup yields CDR1 SQVTM and CDR2 ANQGSEA. CDR3: CSVVQELDQPQHF. The CDR3 nucleotides are TGCAGCGTTGTCCAGGAACTAGATCAGCCCCAGCATTTT.

The chain recombines TRBV5-4 with TRBJ1-2, with 8 bases lining up with TRBD1. The CDR3 extends over 14 amino acids. Germline values: CDR1 SGHNT, CDR2 YYREEE (reference sequence). The junction had 5 bases not matched to a gene; V was cut back by 4 bases and J by 3 bases. DNA of the CDR3: TGTGCCAGCAGCCGCACAGGGGGGGACTATGGCTACACCTTC. As protein: CASSRTGGDYGYTF.

The rearrangement joins TRBV7-9 to TRBJ1-2; the match to TRBD1 covers 7 bases. After removal of 2 bases from V and 0 bases from J, the junction contained 12 bases not matched to a gene. The CDR3 consists of 18 residues. Germline V gene lookup returns CDR1 SEHNR and CDR2 FQNEAQ (reference sequence). The CDR3 sequence is CASSLSRGGEVSNYGYTF. The CDR3 DNA reads as TGTGCCAGCAGCTTAAGCCGAGGGGGCGAAGTCTCTAACTATGGCTACACCTTC.

The chain joins TRBV4-2 to TRBJ2-1; D is perhaps TRBD2 (6 bases). The CDR3 extends over 16 amino acids. The ends were cut back, 1 base at V and 3 bases at J, with 13 bases in the middle. The germline CDR1 and CDR2 sequences are LGHNA and YNFKEQ. The CDR3 sequence is CASSQVASANYNEQFF. The CDR3 nucleotides read TGTGCCAGCAGCCAAGTTGCTAGCGCCAACTACAATGAGCAGTTCTTC.

This rearrangement joins TRBV6-5 to TRBJ1-1; 9 bases are shared with TRBD1. Germline trimming cut 10 bases from V and 4 bases from J; bases unmatched to any gene: 10. The CDR3 is made up of 14 amino acids. Germline loops: CDR1 MNHEY, CDR2 SVGAGI. The CDR3 protein is CATFPRDRATEAFF. For the CDR3, the DNA is TGTGCCACCTTCCCAAGGGACAGGGCCACTGAAGCTTTCTTT.

J is TRBJ2-2 and V is TRBV6-5; 10 bases are shared with TRBD2. This CDR3 has 16 amino acids. V was clipped by 2 bases and J by 7 bases; unmatched bases: 7. Per germline, CDR1 MNHEY and CDR2 SVGAGI. This CDR3 reads CASSYQLAGMGGELFF. The DNA for the CDR3 is TGTGCCAGCAGTTACCAACTAGCGGGAATGGGCGGGGAGCTGTTTTTT.

The rearrangement joins TRBV3-1 (or the pseudogene TRBV3-2) to TRBJ1-4, with 8 bases aligning to TRBD1. The CDR3 consists of 15 residues. V dropped 4 bases and J dropped 8; count of bases not matched to a gene: 9. The V gene's germline CDR1 is LGHDT and CDR2 YNNKEL (reference sequence). For the CDR3, the DNA is TGTGCCAGCAGCCGTCGACAGGGGATAGGAGAAAAACTGTTTTTT. The encoded protein is CASSRRQGIGEKLFF.

CDR3 residues: CASSTGKSEQYF. CDR3 DNA: TGTGCCAGCAGCACCGGGAAAAGCGAGCAGTACTTC. The rearrangement uses TRBV7-9 and TRBJ2-7; tentatively, D is TRBD2 (5 bases). This CDR3 has 12 residues. The V gene lost 5 bases and the J gene lost 6 bases, with 11 bases spanning the gap. The V gene's germline CDR1 is SEHNR and CDR2 FQNEAQ (reference sequence).

The chain links TRBV2 to TRBJ2-5; D possibly corresponds to TRBD2 (6 bases). The CDR3 has 10 amino acids. Germline V lookup: CDR1 SNHLY, CDR2 FYNNEI. Trimming took 7 bases from V and 9 from J, leaving 9 bases between them. The CDR3 nucleotides read TGTGCCAGCATGTGGGGGGCCCAGTACTTC. Translating it yields CASMWGAQYF.